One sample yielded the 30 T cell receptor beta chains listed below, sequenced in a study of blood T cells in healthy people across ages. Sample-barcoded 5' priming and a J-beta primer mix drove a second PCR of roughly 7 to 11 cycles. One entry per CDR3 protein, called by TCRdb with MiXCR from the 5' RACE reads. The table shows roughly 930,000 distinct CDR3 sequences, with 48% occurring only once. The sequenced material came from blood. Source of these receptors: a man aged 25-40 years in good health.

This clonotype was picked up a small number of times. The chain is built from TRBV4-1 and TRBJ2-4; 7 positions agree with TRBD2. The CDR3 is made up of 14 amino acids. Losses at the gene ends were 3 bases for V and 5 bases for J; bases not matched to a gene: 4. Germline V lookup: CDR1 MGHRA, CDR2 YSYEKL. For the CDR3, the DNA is TGCGCCAGCAGCCAGATGGCGGGGGAAAACATTCAGTACTTC. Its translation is CASSQMAGENIQYF.

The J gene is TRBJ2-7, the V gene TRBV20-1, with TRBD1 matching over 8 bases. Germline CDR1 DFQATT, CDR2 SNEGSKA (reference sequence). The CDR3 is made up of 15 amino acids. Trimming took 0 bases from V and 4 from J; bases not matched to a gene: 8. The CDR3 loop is CSARDFAGGRYEQYF. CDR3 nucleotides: TGCAGTGCTAGAGATTTCGCAGGGGGCAGATACGAGCAGTACTTC.

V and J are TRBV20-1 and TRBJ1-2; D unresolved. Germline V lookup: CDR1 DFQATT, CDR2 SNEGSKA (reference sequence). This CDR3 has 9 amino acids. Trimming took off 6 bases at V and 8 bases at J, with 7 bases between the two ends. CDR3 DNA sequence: TGCAGTGCCGGGTGGGGCTACACCTTC. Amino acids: CSAGWGYTF.

CDR3: CASRSPGWQETQYF. In nucleotides, the CDR3 is TGTGCCAGCAGATCTCCAGGGTGGCAAGAGACCCAGTACTTC. The chain joins TRBV11-2 to TRBJ2-5; D might be TRBD1 (5 bases). This CDR3 is built from 14 residues. Trimming removed 6 bases from V and 2 bases from J, with 13 bases in between. Germline V gene data show CDR1 as SGHAT and CDR2 as FQNNGV.

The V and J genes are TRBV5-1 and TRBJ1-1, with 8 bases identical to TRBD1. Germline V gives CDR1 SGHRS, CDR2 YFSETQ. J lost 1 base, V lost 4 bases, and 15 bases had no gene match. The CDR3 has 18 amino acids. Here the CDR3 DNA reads TGCGCCAGCAGCCTAAGACTTCCGGGACAGGAGGGGAACACTGAAGCTTTCTTT. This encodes CASSLRLPGQEGNTEAFF.

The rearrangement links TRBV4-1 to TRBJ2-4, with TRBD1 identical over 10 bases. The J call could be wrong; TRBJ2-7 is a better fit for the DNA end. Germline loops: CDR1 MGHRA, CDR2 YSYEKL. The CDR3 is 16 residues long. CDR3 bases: TGCGCCAGCAGCCAATCCCCGGGACAGGGGATCTACGAGCAGTACTTC. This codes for CASSQSPGQGIYEQYF.

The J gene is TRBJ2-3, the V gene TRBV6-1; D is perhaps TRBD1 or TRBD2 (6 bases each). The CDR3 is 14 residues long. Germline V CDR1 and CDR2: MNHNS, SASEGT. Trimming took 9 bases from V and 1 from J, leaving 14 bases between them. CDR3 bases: TGTGCCAGTAATGGGGGCGGGGGCACAGATACGCAGTATTTT. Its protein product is CASNGGGGTDTQYF.

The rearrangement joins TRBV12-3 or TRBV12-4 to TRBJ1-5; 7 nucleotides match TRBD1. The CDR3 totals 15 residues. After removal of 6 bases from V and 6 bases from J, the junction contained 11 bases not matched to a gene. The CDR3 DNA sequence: TGTGCCAGCAGCCCCGGACAGGTGGTAGGTCAGCCCCAGCATTTT. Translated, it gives CASSPGQVVGQPQHF.

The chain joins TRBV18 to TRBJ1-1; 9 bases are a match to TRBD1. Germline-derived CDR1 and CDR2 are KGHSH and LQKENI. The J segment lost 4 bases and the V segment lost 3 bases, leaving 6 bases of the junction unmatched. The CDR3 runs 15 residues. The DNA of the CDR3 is TGTGCCAGCTCACCCACGGGACAGGGCAGCACTGAAGCTTTCTTT. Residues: CASSPTGQGSTEAFF.

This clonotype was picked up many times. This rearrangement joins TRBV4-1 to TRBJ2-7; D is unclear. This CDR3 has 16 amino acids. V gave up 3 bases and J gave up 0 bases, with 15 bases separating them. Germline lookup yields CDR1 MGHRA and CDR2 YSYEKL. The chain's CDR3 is CASSHLQHPFSYEQYF. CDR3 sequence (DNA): TGCGCCAGCAGCCACCTACAGCATCCTTTCTCCTACGAGCAGTACTTC.

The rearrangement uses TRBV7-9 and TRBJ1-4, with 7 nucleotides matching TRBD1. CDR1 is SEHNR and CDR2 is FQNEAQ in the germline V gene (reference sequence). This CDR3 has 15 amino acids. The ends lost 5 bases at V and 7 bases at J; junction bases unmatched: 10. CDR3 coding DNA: TGTGCCAGCAGCATCACAGGGGCCTTCCGTGAAAAACTGTTTTTT. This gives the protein CASSITGAFREKLFF.

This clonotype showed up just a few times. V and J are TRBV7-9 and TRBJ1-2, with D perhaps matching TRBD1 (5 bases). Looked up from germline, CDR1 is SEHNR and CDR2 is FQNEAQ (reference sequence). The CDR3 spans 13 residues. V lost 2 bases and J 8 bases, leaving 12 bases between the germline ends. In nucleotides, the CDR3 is TGTGCCAGCAGCTTACCAGGGTTGAGCGGCTACACCTTC. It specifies CASSLPGLSGYTF.

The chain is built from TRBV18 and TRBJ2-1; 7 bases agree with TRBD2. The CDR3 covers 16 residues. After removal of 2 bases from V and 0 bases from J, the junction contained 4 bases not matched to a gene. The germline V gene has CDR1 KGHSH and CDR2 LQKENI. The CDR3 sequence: CASSPSLADSYNEQFF. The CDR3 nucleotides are TGTGCCAGCTCACCATCCCTAGCGGACTCCTACAATGAGCAGTTCTTC.

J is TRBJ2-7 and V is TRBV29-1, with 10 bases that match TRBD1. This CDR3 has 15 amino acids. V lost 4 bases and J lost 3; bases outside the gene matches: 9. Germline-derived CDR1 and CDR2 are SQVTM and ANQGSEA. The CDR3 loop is CSVASGQGVVYEQYF. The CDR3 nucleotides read TGCAGCGTTGCCTCCGGACAGGGGGTTGTCTACGAGCAGTACTTC.

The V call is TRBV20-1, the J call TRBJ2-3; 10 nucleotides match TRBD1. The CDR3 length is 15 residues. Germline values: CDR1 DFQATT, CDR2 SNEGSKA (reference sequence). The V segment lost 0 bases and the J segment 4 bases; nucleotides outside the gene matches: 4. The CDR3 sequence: CSAREVGQGADTQYF. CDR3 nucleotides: TGCAGTGCTAGAGAAGTAGGACAGGGGGCAGATACGCAGTATTTT.

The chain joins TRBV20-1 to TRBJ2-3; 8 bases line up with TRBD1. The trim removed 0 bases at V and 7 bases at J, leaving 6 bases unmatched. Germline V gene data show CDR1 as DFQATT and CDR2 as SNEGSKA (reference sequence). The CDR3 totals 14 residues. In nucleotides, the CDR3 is TGCAGTGCTAGAGAGGCGACAGGGGTGAATACGCAGTATTTT. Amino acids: CSAREATGVNTQYF.

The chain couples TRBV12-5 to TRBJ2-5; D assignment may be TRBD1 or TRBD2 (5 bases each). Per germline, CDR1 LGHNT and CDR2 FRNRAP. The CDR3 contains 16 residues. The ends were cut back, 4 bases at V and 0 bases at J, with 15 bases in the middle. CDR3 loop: CASGSFVGAYQETQYF. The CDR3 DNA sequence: TGTGCTAGTGGTTCCTTCGTCGGGGCCTACCAAGAGACCCAGTACTTC.

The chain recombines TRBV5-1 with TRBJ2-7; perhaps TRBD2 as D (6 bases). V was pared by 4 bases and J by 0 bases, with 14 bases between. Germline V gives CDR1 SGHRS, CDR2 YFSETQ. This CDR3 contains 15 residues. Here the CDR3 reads CASSAGPASSYEQYF. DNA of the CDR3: TGCGCCAGCAGCGCGGGACCGGCGAGCTCCTACGAGCAGTACTTC.

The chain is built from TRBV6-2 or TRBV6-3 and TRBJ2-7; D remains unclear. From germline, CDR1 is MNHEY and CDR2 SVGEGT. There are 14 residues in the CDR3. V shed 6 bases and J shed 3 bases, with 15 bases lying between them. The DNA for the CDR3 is TGTGCCAGCAGCCGAACCGACATACTCTACGAGCAGTACTTC. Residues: CASSRTDILYEQYF.

The CDR3 DNA is TGCGCCAGCAGGATGGGACTAGCGGACAATGAGCAGTACTTC. Protein sequence: CASRMGLADNEQYF. The chain employs TRBV10-2 and TRBJ2-7, with 11 bases fitting TRBD2. V dropped 6 bases and J dropped 7; count of bases not matched to a gene: 8. CDR1 is WSHSY, CDR2 SAAADI, per germline. The CDR3 runs to 14 residues.

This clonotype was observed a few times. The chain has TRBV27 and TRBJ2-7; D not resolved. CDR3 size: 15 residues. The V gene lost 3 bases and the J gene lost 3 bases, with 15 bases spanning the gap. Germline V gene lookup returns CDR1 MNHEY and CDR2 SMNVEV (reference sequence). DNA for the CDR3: TGTGCCAGCAGTTTTAGAACAGCCACACACTACGAGCAGTACTTC. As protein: CASSFRTATHYEQYF.

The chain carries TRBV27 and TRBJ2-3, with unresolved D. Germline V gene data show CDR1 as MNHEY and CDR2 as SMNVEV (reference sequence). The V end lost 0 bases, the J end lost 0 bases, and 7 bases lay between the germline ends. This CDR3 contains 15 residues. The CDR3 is CASSLSTFSTDTQYF. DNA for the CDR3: TGTGCCAGCAGTTTATCCACTTTTAGCACAGATACGCAGTATTTT.

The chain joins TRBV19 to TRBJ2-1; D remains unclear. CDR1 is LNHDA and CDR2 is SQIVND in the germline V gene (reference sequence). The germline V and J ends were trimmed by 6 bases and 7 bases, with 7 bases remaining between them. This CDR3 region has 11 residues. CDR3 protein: CASRIRNEQFF. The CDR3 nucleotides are TGTGCCAGTAGGATCCGAAATGAGCAGTTCTTC. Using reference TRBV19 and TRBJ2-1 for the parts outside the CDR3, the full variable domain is DGGITQSPKYLFRKEGQNVTLSCEQNLNHDAMYWYRQDPGQGLRLIYYSQIVNDFQKGDIAEGYSVSREKKESFPLTVTSAQKNPTAFYLCASRIRNEQFFGPGTRLTVL.

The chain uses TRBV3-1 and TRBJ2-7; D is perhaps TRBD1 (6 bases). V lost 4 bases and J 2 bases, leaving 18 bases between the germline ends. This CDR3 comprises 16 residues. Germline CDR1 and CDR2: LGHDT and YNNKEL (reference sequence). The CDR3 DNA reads TGTGCCAGCAGCCCAGTTCTGGGTGGGGGCACCTACGAGCAGTACTTC. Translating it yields CASSPVLGGGTYEQYF.

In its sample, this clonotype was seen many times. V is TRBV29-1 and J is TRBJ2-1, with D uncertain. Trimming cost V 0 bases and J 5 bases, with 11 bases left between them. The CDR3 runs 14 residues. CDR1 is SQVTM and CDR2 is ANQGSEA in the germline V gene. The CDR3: CSVEDVHHNNEQFF. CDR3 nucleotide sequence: TGCAGCGTTGAAGATGTCCACCACAACAATGAGCAGTTCTTC.

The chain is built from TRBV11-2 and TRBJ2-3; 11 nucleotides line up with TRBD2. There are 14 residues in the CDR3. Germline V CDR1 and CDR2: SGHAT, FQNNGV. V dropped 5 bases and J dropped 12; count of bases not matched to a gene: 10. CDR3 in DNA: TGTGCCAGCAGCCCTGGGACTAGCGGTAGCCTTCAGTATTTT. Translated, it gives CASSPGTSGSLQYF.

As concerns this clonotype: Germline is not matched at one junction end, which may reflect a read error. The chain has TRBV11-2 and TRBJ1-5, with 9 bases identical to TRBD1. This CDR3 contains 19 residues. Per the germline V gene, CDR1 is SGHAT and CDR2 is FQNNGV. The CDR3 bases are TGTGCCAGCAGCTTAGTAGGTACAGGGGGCGGCGAGAGCAATCAGCCCCTGCATTTT. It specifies CASSLVGTGGGESNQPLHF.

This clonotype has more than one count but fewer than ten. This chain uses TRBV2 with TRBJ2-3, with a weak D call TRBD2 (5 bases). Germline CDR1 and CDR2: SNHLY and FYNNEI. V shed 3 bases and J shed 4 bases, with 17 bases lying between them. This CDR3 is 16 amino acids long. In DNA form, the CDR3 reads TGTGCCAGCAGTGAGTATGACCCGCGGGTGGCAGATACGCAGTATTTT. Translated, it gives CASSEYDPRVADTQYF.

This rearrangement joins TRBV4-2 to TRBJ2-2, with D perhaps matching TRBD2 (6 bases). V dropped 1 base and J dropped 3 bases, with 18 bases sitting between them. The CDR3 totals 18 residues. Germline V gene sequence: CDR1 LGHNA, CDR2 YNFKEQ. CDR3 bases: TGTGCCAGCAGCCAAGCGGGGGTAGGGACTGGTGACACCGGGGAGCTGTTTTTT. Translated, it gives CASSQAGVGTGDTGELFF.

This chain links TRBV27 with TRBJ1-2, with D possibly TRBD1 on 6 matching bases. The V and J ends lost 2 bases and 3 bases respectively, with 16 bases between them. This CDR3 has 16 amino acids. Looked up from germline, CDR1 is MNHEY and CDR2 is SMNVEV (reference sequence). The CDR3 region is CASSLAVGDKDYGYTF. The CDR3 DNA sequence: TGTGCCAGCAGTTTAGCAGTTGGGGACAAAGACTATGGCTACACCTTC.